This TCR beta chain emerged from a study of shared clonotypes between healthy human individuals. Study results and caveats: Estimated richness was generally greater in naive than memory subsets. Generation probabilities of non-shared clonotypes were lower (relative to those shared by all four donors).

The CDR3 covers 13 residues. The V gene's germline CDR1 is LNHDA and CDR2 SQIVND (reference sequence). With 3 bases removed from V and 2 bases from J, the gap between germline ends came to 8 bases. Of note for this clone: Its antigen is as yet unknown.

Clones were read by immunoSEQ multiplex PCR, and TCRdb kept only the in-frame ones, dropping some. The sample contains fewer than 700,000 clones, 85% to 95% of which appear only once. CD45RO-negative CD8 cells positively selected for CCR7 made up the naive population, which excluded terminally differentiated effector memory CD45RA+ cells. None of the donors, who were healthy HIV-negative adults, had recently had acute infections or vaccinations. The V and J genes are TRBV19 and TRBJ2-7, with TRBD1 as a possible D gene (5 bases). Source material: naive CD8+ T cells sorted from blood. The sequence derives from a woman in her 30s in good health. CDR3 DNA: TGTGCCAGTAGTATGGGGCCCGCCTACGAGCAGTACTTC. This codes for CASSMGPAYEQYF.